These T cell receptor beta chains were read from a single sample in a study of human T cells and chemical hapten exposure. TCRdb reprocessed the RACE reads via MiXCR and lists one record per CDR3 protein. Of under 100,000 distinct CDR3 sequences in the sample, 9.5% to 12% were seen once. Here the sequenced sample was whole blood, taken in connection with sensitization to the hapten diphenylcyclopropenone (DPC). These receptors originate from a woman in her thirties or forties with alopecia areata. Some clones in this sample may be carry-over from other donors' samples. The CDR3 runs from the conserved cysteine through the conserved F or W. The D gene is left open where the match is weak. Clone size, where shown, is once, few, many, or a class for clones that have expanded.

TRBJ2-7	.	few	TRBV20-1	TGCAGTGCCACCGGGACCCAAAAGGGAGAGCAGTACTTC	CSATGTQKGEQYF
TRBJ1-1	TRBD1	many	TRBV20-1	TGCAGTGCTCCCCGGGACAGAGTACCTGAAGCTTTCTTT	CSAPRDRVPEAFF
TRBJ2-5	.	many	TRBV11-2	TGTGCCAGCAGCCCCGGAGCCCGCGAGACCCAGTACTTC	CASSPGARETQYF
TRBJ2-3	.	many	TRBV30	TGTGCCTGGGGCACAGTGGGGGATACGCAGTATTTT	CAWGTVGDTQYF
TRBJ1-5	.	many	TRBV29-1	TGCAGCGTTGGCGGTCTCAATCAGCCCCAGCATTTT	CSVGGLNQPQHF
TRBJ2-3	.	few	TRBV7-2	TGTGCCAGCAGCTTATTCTCCTCTCGGCGCACAGATACGCAGTATTTT	CASSLFSSRRTDTQYF
TRBJ2-2	.	.	TRBV25-1	TGTGCCAGCAGTGCCCGGGCTCTCCTAACGAACACCGGGGAGCTGTTTTTT	CASSARALLTNTGELFF
TRBJ2-1	.	.	TRBV28	TGTGCCAGCAGTTTATCCCCGGGTTACAATGAGCAGTTCTTC	CASSLSPGYNEQFF
TRBJ1-2	TRBD1	many	TRBV4-3	TGCGCCAGCAGCCGGACAGGACAGACCTATGGCTACACCTTC	CASSRTGQTYGYTF
TRBJ2-3	.	many	TRBV6-2/TRBV6-3	TGTGCCAGCAGACCGGCCAACACAGATACGCAGTATTTT	CASRPANTDTQYF
TRBJ1-2	.	many	TRBV5-1	TGCGCCAGCAGCTTGGCAGGGAGGTTGAGCGGCTACACCTTC	CASSLAGRLSGYTF
TRBJ1-1	.	few	TRBV18	TGTGCCAGCTCACCCTTCCCACCCGGCCCATCGAACACTGAAGCTTTCTTT	CASSPFPPGPSNTEAFF
TRBJ1-2	TRBD1	.	TRBV6-6	TGTGCCAGCAGGGGTCCCGGGACAGGGGATCATGGCTACACCTTC	CASRGPGTGDHGYTF
TRBJ2-1	.	many	TRBV24-1	TGTGCCACCAGTGGCGGAGAAACCGGGACCAGGAACCACAATGAGCAGTTCTTC	CATSGGETGTRNHNEQFF
TRBJ2-3	.	many	TRBV18	TGTGCCAGCTCACCCGGGGCAGGCACAGATACGCAGTATTTT	CASSPGAGTDTQYF
TRBJ2-3	.	few	TRBV20-1	TGCAGTGCTCCCGGCAGCCAGGCAGATACGCAGTATTTT	CSAPGSQADTQYF
TRBJ1-3	.	.	TRBV30	TGTGCCTGGAGTGTAATCTCTGGAAACACCATATATTTT	CAWSVISGNTIYF
TRBJ1-3	.	.	TRBV18	TGTGCCAGCGCGGACAGACCCAGCCCGAACACCATATATTTT	CASADRPSPNTIYF
TRBJ2-5	.	.	TRBV28	TGTGCCAGCAGTTTCAGGGAAGAGACCCAGTACTTC	CASSFREETQYF
TRBJ1-1	.	.	TRBV28	TGTGCCAGCAGTTTCTTGAGGGGCAGATCGTACGCTGAAGCTTTCTTT	CASSFLRGRSYAEAFF
TRBJ2-2	TRBD2	many	TRBV19	TGTGCCAGTAGTTCTGGACTAGCGAGTACCGGGGAGCTGTTTTTT	CASSSGLASTGELFF
TRBJ1-1	.	many	TRBV3-1	TGTGCCAGCAGCCACCCTCCCCATCGAGAGACTGAAGCTTTCTTT	CASSHPPHRETEAFF
TRBJ2-3	TRBD2	few	TRBV5-6	TGTGCCAGCGGGAGGGGCCCCGGGACAGATACGCAGTATTTT	CASGRGPGTDTQYF
TRBJ2-2	.	many	TRBV28	TGTGCCAGCAGTGAACGTAACACCGGGGAGCTGTTTTTT	CASSERNTGELFF
TRBJ2-7	TRBD1	.	TRBV7-2	TGTGCCAGCAGCCTGGGACAGTGGACCTACGAGCAGTACTTC	CASSLGQWTYEQYF
TRBJ1-1	.	few	TRBV12-3/TRBV12-4	TGTGCCAGCCTCGGTCCGGGGGTCACTGAAGCTTTCTTT	CASLGPGVTEAFF
TRBJ1-1	.	.	TRBV6-2/TRBV6-3	TGTGCCAGCAGTTCCGCGGGGATCATGAACACTGAAGCTTTCTTT	CASSSAGIMNTEAFF
TRBJ1-1	TRBD1	many	TRBV12-3/TRBV12-4	TGTGCCAGCAAGCCGGGACAGGAGGGCACTGAAGCTTTCTTT	CASKPGQEGTEAFF
TRBJ2-3	.	.	TRBV12-3/TRBV12-4	TGTGCCAGCAGTTTTGGCCCCGGGACCACAGATACGCAGTATTTT	CASSFGPGTTDTQYF
TRBJ1-6	.	.	TRBV7-2	TGTGCCAGCAGCCTCAGCCAGGGGCCTAATTCACCCCTCCACTTT	CASSLSQGPNSPLHF
TRBJ2-3	TRBD1	few	TRBV28	TGTGCCAGCAGTACCCCCCGGACAGGGGACACAGATACGCAGTATTTT	CASSTPRTGDTDTQYF
TRBJ2-4	TRBD2	few	TRBV20-1	TGCAGTGCTAGAGACCAGGTGGATAGCGGGAGGGCCGGCAAAAACATTCAGTACTTC	CSARDQVDSGRAGKNIQYF
TRBJ2-2	.	many	TRBV5-4	TGTGCCAGCAGCTCGCCGGGTGGTGGGGGGCCCGGGGAGCTGTTTTTT	CASSSPGGGGPGELFF
TRBJ2-1	TRBD2	few	TRBV12-3/TRBV12-4	TGTGCCAGCAGTCTCGGGGGGGCCCCCGGCAATGAGCAGTTCTTC	CASSLGGAPGNEQFF
TRBJ2-5	.	many	TRBV4-3	TGCGCCAGCAGCCAAGGACGGGGACGGGAGCCTAGGTACTTC	CASSQGRGREPRYF
TRBJ2-1	.	.	TRBV10-2	TGCGCCAGCAGTGTCCCGACCCGATCCAACAATGAGCAGTTCTTC	CASSVPTRSNNEQFF
TRBJ2-7	.	few	TRBV30	TGTGCCTGGAGTGTAAACGAGCCCTACGAGCAGTACTTC	CAWSVNEPYEQYF
TRBJ2-2	.	few	TRBV6-5	TGTGCCAGCTCTCCCAGGGGTTCGGGCACCGGGGAGCTGTTTTTT	CASSPRGSGTGELFF
TRBJ1-1	.	few	TRBV28	TGTGCCAGCCTCGGGGGGGCAGAAGTAGCAGCTTTCTTT	CASLGGAEVAAFF
TRBJ2-7	.	.	TRBV11-3	TGTGCCAGCAGCCCAGGGCGCAACGAGCAGTACTTC	CASSPGRNEQYF
TRBJ2-7	TRBD1	.	TRBV28	TGTGCCAGCACCAAAGGTGGACAGGCGATGTACGAGCAGTACTTC	CASTKGGQAMYEQYF
TRBJ2-2	.	few	TRBV12-3/TRBV12-4	TGTGCCAGCAACAAACTAGCTATCACCGGGGAGCTGTTTTTT	CASNKLAITGELFF
TRBJ2-3	.	.	TRBV7-2	TGTGCCAGCAGCTTAGCCCCCCCAGATACGCAGTATTTT	CASSLAPPDTQYF
TRBJ2-1	TRBD2	many	TRBV5-4	TGTGCCAGCAGCTTAGGTAGCGGGAGTACGGGGCTTATGAATGAGCAGTTCTTC	CASSLGSGSTGLMNEQFF
TRBJ2-4	.	.	TRBV7-8	TGTGCCAGCAGCTTAGACAGTGGGGGCCTTAAAAACATTCAGTACTTC	CASSLDSGGLKNIQYF
TRBJ2-3	TRBD1	few	TRBV7-9	TGTGCCAGCAGCCCGTTTGGGACAGCCACAGATACGCAGTATTTT	CASSPFGTATDTQYF
TRBJ1-5	.	many	TRBV2	TGTGCCAGCGAGTGGGATCGGAATCAGCCCCAGCATTTT	CASEWDRNQPQHF
TRBJ1-2	.	few	TRBV7-6	TGTGCCAGCAGCTTAGCCGGGACGGTGAACTATGGCTACACCTTC	CASSLAGTVNYGYTF
TRBJ1-5	.	many	TRBV5-5	TGTGCCAGCAGCTTATCAGGGTACGGCAATCAGCCCCAGCATTTT	CASSLSGYGNQPQHF
TRBJ2-2	TRBD2	many	TRBV5-1	TGCGCCAGCAGCGTTTCACCGGGACTAGCCACCGGGGAGCTGTTTTTT	CASSVSPGLATGELFF
TRBJ1-1	.	few	TRBV29-1	TGCAGCGCCGTTAGGACAGCCATGAACACTGAAGCTTTCTTT	CSAVRTAMNTEAFF
TRBJ1-2	.	few	TRBV7-2	TGTGCCAGCAGCTTAGAGGGGTTAAGAGGCTACACCTTC	CASSLEGLRGYTF
TRBJ2-1	.	.	TRBV7-9	TGTGCCAGCGTAGAACAGGGCGATGAGCAGTTCTTC	CASVEQGDEQFF
TRBJ1-1	.	many	TRBV11-2	TGTGCCAGCAGCCCAGATACGGGGGTCGCCACTGAAGCTTTCTTT	CASSPDTGVATEAFF
TRBJ1-1	.	.	TRBV7-9	TGTGCCGGCAGCTTAGAGGGGCCCAGGGCTTTCTTT	CAGSLEGPRAFF
TRBJ1-1	.	.	TRBV14	TGTGCCAGCAGTCGGCAGTTTTACACTGAAGCTTTCTTT	CASSRQFYTEAFF
TRBJ2-1	.	many	TRBV29-1	TGCAGCGTTCGGACCACCCGAGGGTACAATGAGCAGTTCTTC	CSVRTTRGYNEQFF